Listed below are T cell receptor beta chains from one sample, sequenced in a study of shared clonotypes between healthy human individuals. Sequencing was performed with immunoSEQ multiplex PCR; in TCRdb, only in-frame clones are kept and a portion is missing. Of fewer than 800,000 clones listed, 90% to 95% are singletons. The sample consisted of naive CD8+ T cells sorted from blood. Source of these receptors: a man aged 25 to 45 in good health. Both conserved end residues are part of each CDR3. The order of the fields is clone size, J gene, D gene, V gene, CDR3 length, CDR3 protein, CDR3 DNA. The D gene is left open where the match is weak. A clone size is listed for some rows: how often the clone was seen (once, few, many), or a class if it is expanded.

clone size: .; J gene: TRBJ2-7; D gene: TRBD2; V gene: TRBV28; CDR3 length: 13; CDR3 protein: CASTGLAVYEQYF; CDR3 DNA: TGTGCCAGCACGGGACTAGCGGTCTACGAGCAGTACTTC
clone size: .; J gene: TRBJ2-7; D gene: .; V gene: TRBV7-6; CDR3 length: 14; CDR3 protein: CASSFGASSYEQYF; CDR3 DNA: TGTGCCAGCAGCTTCGGAGCGTCCTCCTACGAGCAGTACTTC
clone size: .; J gene: TRBJ2-7; D gene: TRBD2; V gene: TRBV14; CDR3 length: 15; CDR3 protein: CASSHGTSGPYEQYF; CDR3 DNA: TGTGCCAGCAGCCATGGGACTAGCGGCCCCTACGAGCAGTACTTC
clone size: .; J gene: TRBJ2-1; D gene: .; V gene: TRBV27; CDR3 length: 13; CDR3 protein: CASRTGPYNEQFF; CDR3 DNA: TGTGCCAGCAGGACCGGGCCTTACAATGAGCAGTTCTTC
clone size: .; J gene: TRBJ1-2; D gene: .; V gene: TRBV7-9; CDR3 length: 14; CDR3 protein: CASSLVRDTYGYTF; CDR3 DNA: TGTGCCAGCAGCTTAGTTCGGGACACCTATGGCTACACCTTC
clone size: .; J gene: TRBJ1-4; D gene: .; V gene: TRBV7-8; CDR3 length: 20; CDR3 protein: CASSLVISDSMEGTNEKLFF; CDR3 DNA: TGTGCCAGCAGCTTAGTTATCTCGGACTCAATGGAGGGAACTAATGAAAAACTGTTTTTT
clone size: .; J gene: TRBJ2-1; D gene: TRBD2; V gene: TRBV7-9; CDR3 length: 15; CDR3 protein: CASRKLAGGTNEQFF; CDR3 DNA: TGTGCCAGCAGGAAACTAGCGGGGGGTACTAATGAGCAGTTCTTC
clone size: .; J gene: TRBJ2-7; D gene: .; V gene: TRBV5-6; CDR3 length: 12; CDR3 protein: CASSSLTYEQYF; CDR3 DNA: TGTGCCAGCAGCTCCCTCACCTACGAGCAGTACTTC
clone size: .; J gene: TRBJ2-1; D gene: TRBD1; V gene: TRBV4-3; CDR3 length: 16; CDR3 protein: CASSQAPPGQYNEQFF; CDR3 DNA: TGCGCCAGCAGCCAAGCACCCCCGGGACAGTACAATGAGCAGTTCTTC
clone size: .; J gene: TRBJ2-7; D gene: TRBD2; V gene: TRBV15; CDR3 length: 15; CDR3 protein: CATSRLAGGLYEQYF; CDR3 DNA: TGTGCCACCAGCAGGTTAGCGGGGGGCCTGTACGAGCAGTACTTC
clone size: .; J gene: TRBJ2-7; D gene: .; V gene: TRBV11-2; CDR3 length: 15; CDR3 protein: CASSFSGAMGYEQYF; CDR3 DNA: TGTGCCAGCAGCTTTTCAGGGGCTATGGGCTACGAGCAGTACTTC
clone size: .; J gene: TRBJ2-3; D gene: .; V gene: TRBV7-3; CDR3 length: 15; CDR3 protein: CASSLSDLNTDTQYF; CDR3 DNA: TGTGCCAGCAGCTTAAGTGACTTGAACACAGATACGCAGTATTTT
clone size: few; J gene: TRBJ1-5; D gene: .; V gene: TRBV14; CDR3 length: 15; CDR3 protein: CASSQSLEGPGAQHF; CDR3 DNA: TGTGCCAGCAGCCAATCCCTGGAAGGGCCTGGGGCCCAGCATTTT
clone size: few; J gene: TRBJ2-2; D gene: TRBD1; V gene: TRBV5-4; CDR3 length: 15; CDR3 protein: CATLNDRENTGELFF; CDR3 DNA: TGTGCCACCCTTAACGACAGGGAGAACACCGGGGAGCTGTTTTTT
clone size: .; J gene: TRBJ1-4; D gene: TRBD1; V gene: TRBV6-5; CDR3 length: 16; CDR3 protein: CASSYSAGTGGRKLFF; CDR3 DNA: TGTGCCAGCAGTTACTCCGCCGGGACAGGGGGGAGGAAACTGTTTTTT
clone size: .; J gene: TRBJ2-2; D gene: TRBD1; V gene: TRBV25-1; CDR3 length: 17; CDR3 protein: CASSALGQGVDTGELFF; CDR3 DNA: TGTGCCAGCAGTGCCCTCGGACAGGGTGTCGATACCGGGGAGCTGTTTTTT
clone size: .; J gene: TRBJ2-1; D gene: .; V gene: TRBV2; CDR3 length: 12; CDR3 protein: CASSEGRNEQFF; CDR3 DNA: TGTGCCAGCAGTGAAGGCCGGAATGAGCAGTTCTTC
clone size: .; J gene: TRBJ2-1; D gene: .; V gene: TRBV27; CDR3 length: 14; CDR3 protein: CASRQGKSYNEQFF; CDR3 DNA: TGTGCCAGCAGGCAGGGGAAATCCTACAATGAGCAGTTCTTC
clone size: .; J gene: TRBJ1-1; D gene: TRBD1; V gene: TRBV6-6; CDR3 length: 16; CDR3 protein: CASSYPPSRGLTEAFF; CDR3 DNA: TGTGCCAGCAGTTACCCACCATCCAGGGGGCTTACTGAAGCTTTCTTT
clone size: once; J gene: TRBJ2-7; D gene: TRBD1; V gene: TRBV7-6; CDR3 length: 15; CDR3 protein: CASSPEWDSSYEQYF; CDR3 DNA: TGTGCCAGCAGCCCCGAGTGGGACAGCTCCTACGAGCAGTACTTC
clone size: .; J gene: TRBJ2-1; D gene: .; V gene: TRBV11-2; CDR3 length: 17; CDR3 protein: CASSSAPNRDPYNEQFF; CDR3 DNA: TGTGCCAGCAGCTCAGCTCCGAACAGGGATCCCTACAATGAGCAGTTCTTC
clone size: .; J gene: TRBJ2-1; D gene: .; V gene: TRBV18; CDR3 length: 14; CDR3 protein: CASSPQDLSNEQFF; CDR3 DNA: TGTGCCAGCTCACCACAGGACTTATCCAATGAGCAGTTCTTC
clone size: .; J gene: TRBJ2-7; D gene: .; V gene: TRBV11-3; CDR3 length: 13; CDR3 protein: CASSLGRTTEQYF; CDR3 DNA: TGTGCCAGCAGCTTAGGTAGGACCACCGAGCAGTACTTC
clone size: .; J gene: TRBJ2-7; D gene: .; V gene: TRBV9; CDR3 length: 13; CDR3 protein: CASSPAGEYEQYF; CDR3 DNA: TGTGCCAGCAGCCCCGCCGGGGAGTACGAGCAGTACTTC
clone size: .; J gene: TRBJ1-1; D gene: TRBD1; V gene: TRBV5-1; CDR3 length: 15; CDR3 protein: CASSSDRGRNTEAFF; CDR3 DNA: TGCGCCAGCAGTTCCGACAGGGGGCGGAACACTGAAGCTTTCTTT
clone size: .; J gene: TRBJ2-7; D gene: .; V gene: TRBV7-9; CDR3 length: 13; CDR3 protein: CASSFPSSYEQYF; CDR3 DNA: TGTGCCAGCAGCTTCCCCTCCTCCTACGAGCAGTACTTC
clone size: .; J gene: TRBJ2-1; D gene: .; V gene: TRBV11-2; CDR3 length: 15; CDR3 protein: CASSLIKMYYNEQFF; CDR3 DNA: TGTGCCAGCAGCTTGATAAAGATGTATTACAATGAGCAGTTCTTC
clone size: few; J gene: TRBJ1-4; D gene: TRBD1; V gene: TRBV15; CDR3 length: 14; CDR3 protein: CATSKDRGGEKLFF; CDR3 DNA: TGTGCCACCAGCAAGGACAGGGGTGGCGAAAAACTGTTTTTT
clone size: .; J gene: TRBJ2-7; D gene: .; V gene: TRBV7-8; CDR3 length: 13; CDR3 protein: CASSLSGVYEQYF; CDR3 DNA: TGTGCCAGCAGCCTGTCGGGTGTCTACGAGCAGTACTTC
clone size: few; J gene: TRBJ2-7; D gene: TRBD1; V gene: TRBV13; CDR3 length: 14; CDR3 protein: CASSTRTGGSEQYF; CDR3 DNA: TGTGCCAGCAGCACGAGGACAGGGGGGAGTGAGCAGTACTTC
clone size: .; J gene: TRBJ2-7; D gene: TRBD1; V gene: TRBV19; CDR3 length: 14; CDR3 protein: CASSPGTGEVEQYF; CDR3 DNA: TGTGCCAGTAGCCCCGGGACAGGGGAGGTTGAGCAGTACTTC
clone size: .; J gene: TRBJ2-7; D gene: .; V gene: TRBV21-1; CDR3 length: 16; CDR3 protein: CASSKRRGKNSYEQYF; CDR3 DNA: TGTGCCAGCAGCAAACGGCGCGGAAAGAACTCCTACGAGCAGTACTTC
clone size: .; J gene: TRBJ2-1; D gene: TRBD2; V gene: TRBV11-2; CDR3 length: 15; CDR3 protein: CASSPGTSGYNEQFF; CDR3 DNA: TGTGCCAGCAGCCCCGGGACTAGCGGCTACAATGAGCAGTTCTTC
clone size: .; J gene: TRBJ2-7; D gene: .; V gene: TRBV23-1; CDR3 length: 11; CDR3 protein: CASSQSSSLAF; CDR3 DNA: TGCGCCAGCAGTCAATCCTCGTCTCTTGCATTC
clone size: few; J gene: TRBJ1-4; D gene: .; V gene: TRBV21-1; CDR3 length: 16; CDR3 protein: CASSKFVESTNEKLFF; CDR3 DNA: TGTGCCAGCAGCAAATTCGTCGAGTCAACTAATGAAAAACTGTTTTTT
clone size: .; J gene: TRBJ2-7; D gene: .; V gene: TRBV6-6; CDR3 length: 13; CDR3 protein: CASSYRISYEQYF; CDR3 DNA: TGTGCCAGCAGTTACAGGATTTCCTACGAGCAGTACTTC
clone size: .; J gene: TRBJ1-5; D gene: .; V gene: TRBV27; CDR3 length: 15; CDR3 protein: CASSLQLNSNQPQHF; CDR3 DNA: TGTGCCAGCAGTTTACAGCTCAATAGCAATCAGCCCCAGCATTTT
clone size: .; J gene: TRBJ2-3; D gene: .; V gene: TRBV27; CDR3 length: 15; CDR3 protein: CASSLAVTSTDTQYF; CDR3 DNA: TGTGCCAGCAGTTTAGCAGTAACTAGCACAGATACGCAGTATTTT
clone size: .; J gene: TRBJ1-1; D gene: TRBD1; V gene: TRBV27; CDR3 length: 13; CDR3 protein: CASRTGTNTEAFF; CDR3 DNA: TGTGCCAGCAGGACAGGGACGAACACTGAAGCTTTCTTT
clone size: .; J gene: TRBJ1-3; D gene: .; V gene: TRBV11-2; CDR3 length: 16; CDR3 protein: CASSDLQYNSGNTIYF; CDR3 DNA: TGTGCCAGCAGCGACCTACAGTACAACTCTGGAAACACCATATATTTT
clone size: .; J gene: TRBJ1-4; D gene: .; V gene: TRBV28; CDR3 length: 15; CDR3 protein: CASSFPSSLNEKLFF; CDR3 DNA: TGTGCCAGCTCTTTTCCGAGCTCTCTTAATGAAAAACTGTTTTTT
clone size: .; J gene: TRBJ2-5; D gene: .; V gene: TRBV7-9; CDR3 length: 16; CDR3 protein: CASSYPAPRGGVTQYF; CDR3 DNA: TGTGCCAGCAGCTACCCCGCGCCTCGAGGGGGGGTGACCCAGTACTTC
clone size: .; J gene: TRBJ2-1; D gene: TRBD2; V gene: TRBV27; CDR3 length: 15; CDR3 protein: CASSQPGLALNEQFF; CDR3 DNA: TGTGCCAGCAGTCAACCGGGACTAGCCCTTAATGAGCAGTTCTTC
clone size: .; J gene: TRBJ2-7; D gene: .; V gene: TRBV30; CDR3 length: 12; CDR3 protein: CAWSVNSYEQYF; CDR3 DNA: TGTGCCTGGAGTGTAAACAGTTACGAGCAGTACTTC
clone size: .; J gene: TRBJ2-2; D gene: .; V gene: TRBV10-1; CDR3 length: 15; CDR3 protein: CASYPDYANTGELFF; CDR3 DNA: TGCGCCAGCTATCCGGACTACGCGAACACCGGGGAGCTGTTTTTT
clone size: .; J gene: TRBJ2-1; D gene: .; V gene: TRBV27; CDR3 length: 12; CDR3 protein: CASSDGGTSSFF; CDR3 DNA: TGTGCCAGCAGTGATGGTGGGACCTCTTCGTTCTTC
clone size: few; J gene: TRBJ2-7; D gene: TRBD2; V gene: TRBV19; CDR3 length: 15; CDR3 protein: CASSIDREESYEQYF; CDR3 DNA: TGTGCCAGTAGTATTGATCGGGAGGAATCCTACGAGCAGTACTTC
clone size: .; J gene: TRBJ2-3; D gene: .; V gene: TRBV5-8; CDR3 length: 15; CDR3 protein: CASSFGITGTDTQYF; CDR3 DNA: TGTGCCAGCAGCTTTGGCATCACAGGCACAGATACGCAGTATTTT
clone size: .; J gene: TRBJ2-2; D gene: .; V gene: TRBV6-6; CDR3 length: 15; CDR3 protein: CASSSRGILAGELFF; CDR3 DNA: TGTGCCAGCAGTTCGAGGGGTATTCTAGCCGGGGAGCTGTTTTTT
clone size: .; J gene: TRBJ2-1; D gene: TRBD1; V gene: TRBV29-1; CDR3 length: 14; CDR3 protein: CSVTRTGETNEQFF; CDR3 DNA: TGCAGCGTCACCAGGACAGGAGAAACCAATGAGCAGTTCTTC
clone size: .; J gene: TRBJ1-1; D gene: TRBD1; V gene: TRBV2; CDR3 length: 14; CDR3 protein: CASSQGARDTEAFF; CDR3 DNA: TGTGCCAGCAGCCAGGGGGCTCGCGACACTGAAGCTTTCTTT
clone size: .; J gene: TRBJ2-1; D gene: .; V gene: TRBV5-4; CDR3 length: 15; CDR3 protein: CASSPPSSSYNEQFF; CDR3 DNA: TGTGCCAGCAGCCCACCTAGCTCCTCCTACAATGAGCAGTTCTTC
clone size: .; J gene: TRBJ2-1; D gene: .; V gene: TRBV7-9; CDR3 length: 15; CDR3 protein: CASSLVPGVGNEQFF; CDR3 DNA: TGTGCCAGCAGCTTAGTGCCGGGGGTGGGGAATGAGCAGTTCTTC
clone size: once; J gene: TRBJ2-3; D gene: TRBD2; V gene: TRBV14; CDR3 length: 16; CDR3 protein: CASSPLAGVVTDTQYF; CDR3 DNA: TGTGCCAGCAGCCCCCTAGCGGGAGTTGTAACAGATACGCAGTATTTT
clone size: .; J gene: TRBJ2-5; D gene: TRBD2; V gene: TRBV28; CDR3 length: 18; CDR3 protein: CASSLINSVAGGRETQYF; CDR3 DNA: TGTGCCAGCAGTTTAATTAATTCGGTAGCGGGAGGGCGGGAGACCCAGTACTTC
clone size: .; J gene: TRBJ2-5; D gene: TRBD2; V gene: TRBV7-7; CDR3 length: 14; CDR3 protein: CASSSSAGEETQYF; CDR3 DNA: TGTGCTAGCAGCTCGTCCGCGGGGGAAGAGACCCAGTACTTC
clone size: .; J gene: TRBJ1-1; D gene: .; V gene: TRBV7-3; CDR3 length: 16; CDR3 protein: CASSLAPEGLNTEAFF; CDR3 DNA: TGTGCCAGCAGCTTAGCCCCAGAGGGTCTGAACACTGAAGCTTTCTTT
clone size: .; J gene: TRBJ2-7; D gene: TRBD2; V gene: TRBV25-1; CDR3 length: 14; CDR3 protein: CASSLSGSGYEQYF; CDR3 DNA: TGTGCCAGCAGCCTTAGCGGGAGTGGGTACGAGCAGTACTTC
clone size: .; J gene: TRBJ2-1; D gene: .; V gene: TRBV9; CDR3 length: 15; CDR3 protein: CASSPVGLPVDEQFF; CDR3 DNA: TGTGCCAGCAGCCCCGTTGGGCTTCCGGTCGATGAGCAGTTCTTC
clone size: .; J gene: TRBJ2-7; D gene: .; V gene: TRBV30; CDR3 length: 11; CDR3 protein: CAWSDGEEQYF; CDR3 DNA: TGTGCCTGGAGTGACGGAGAGGAGCAGTACTTC